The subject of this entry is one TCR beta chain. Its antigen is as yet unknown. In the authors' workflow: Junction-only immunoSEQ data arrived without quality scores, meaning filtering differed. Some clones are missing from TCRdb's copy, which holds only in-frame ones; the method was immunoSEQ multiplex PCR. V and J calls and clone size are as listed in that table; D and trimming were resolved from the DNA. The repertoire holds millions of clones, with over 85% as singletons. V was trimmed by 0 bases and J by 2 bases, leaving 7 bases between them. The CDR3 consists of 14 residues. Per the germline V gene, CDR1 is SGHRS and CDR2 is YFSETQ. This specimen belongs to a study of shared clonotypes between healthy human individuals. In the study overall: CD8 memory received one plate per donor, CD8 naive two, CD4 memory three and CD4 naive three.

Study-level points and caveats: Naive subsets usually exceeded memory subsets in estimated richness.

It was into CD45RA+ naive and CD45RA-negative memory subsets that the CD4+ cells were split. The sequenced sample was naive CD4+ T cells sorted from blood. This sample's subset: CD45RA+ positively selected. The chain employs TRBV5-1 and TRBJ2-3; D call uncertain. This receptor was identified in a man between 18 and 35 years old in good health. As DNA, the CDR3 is TGCGCCAGCAGCTTGGAAAAGTTCACAGATACGCAGTATTTT. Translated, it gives CASSLEKFTDTQYF.